Listed below are T cell receptor beta chains from one sample, sequenced in a study of blood T cell repertoires in COVID-19. Profiled with immunoSEQ multiplex PCR; TCRdb holds only in-frame clones, not every one. Counted here are just over 250,000 clones, about 90% occurring once; the ten biggest clones make up about 9.4%. The specimen sequenced was peripheral blood. Receptors were obtained from a woman in her 70s with COVID-19, enrolled during active disease. CDR3s include the opening cysteine and the closing phenylalanine or tryptophan. A D gene is named only where the DNA matches it firmly. Only part of the rows carry a size: once, few, many, or a class if the clone is expanded.

j_gene: TRBJ1-6
abundance: NA
v_gene: TRBV27
d_gene: NA
CDR3aa: CASSPTAPEDLRGSPLHF
CDR3nt: TGTGCCAGCAGTCCCACCGCCCCGGAGGACCTGCGAGGTTCACCCCTCCACTTT

j_gene: TRBJ1-6
abundance: once
v_gene: TRBV14
d_gene: TRBD1
CDR3aa: CASSQATTGVSPLHF
CDR3nt: TGTGCCAGCAGCCAAGCCACGACAGGGGTTTCACCCCTCCACTTT

j_gene: TRBJ2-1
abundance: NA
v_gene: TRBV19
d_gene: TRBD2
CDR3aa: CASSIGGLAVLSSYNEQFF
CDR3nt: TGTGCCAGTAGTATTGGAGGACTAGCGGTTCTAAGCTCCTACAATGAGCAGTTCTTC

j_gene: TRBJ1-3
abundance: NA
v_gene: TRBV30
d_gene: TRBD1
CDR3aa: CAWWTGSTGNTIYF
CDR3nt: TGTGCCTGGTGGACAGGGTCTACTGGAAACACCATATATTTT

j_gene: TRBJ2-1
abundance: NA
v_gene: TRBV19
d_gene: NA
CDR3aa: CASSIVTGGHNEQFF
CDR3nt: TGTGCCAGTAGTATAGTGACAGGCGGCCACAATGAGCAGTTCTTC

j_gene: TRBJ2-2
abundance: NA
v_gene: TRBV29-1
d_gene: NA
CDR3aa: CSAQTTGNTGELFF
CDR3nt: TGCAGCGCACAAACGACAGGGAACACCGGGGAGCTGTTTTTT

j_gene: TRBJ1-5
abundance: NA
v_gene: TRBV24-1
d_gene: TRBD1
CDR3aa: CATSVVWGQGSKKKFYQPQHF
CDR3nt: TGTGCCACCAGTGTGGTTTGGGGACAGGGGTCTAAGAAGAAGTTTTATCAGCCCCAGCATTTT

j_gene: TRBJ2-7
abundance: NA
v_gene: TRBV7-2
d_gene: NA
CDR3aa: CASSLYRGWSWEQYF
CDR3nt: TGTGCCAGCAGCTTGTATCGCGGGTGGTCTTGGGAGCAGTACTTC

j_gene: TRBJ2-1
abundance: NA
v_gene: TRBV30
d_gene: TRBD2
CDR3aa: CAWSGGRVYNEQFF
CDR3nt: TGTGCCTGGAGTGGGGGGAGGGTTTACAATGAGCAGTTCTTC

j_gene: TRBJ1-1
abundance: NA
v_gene: TRBV5-1
d_gene: NA
CDR3aa: CASSSQGNTEAFF
CDR3nt: TGCGCCAGCAGCTCACAGGGGAACACTGAAGCTTTCTTT

j_gene: TRBJ2-7
abundance: NA
v_gene: TRBV28
d_gene: NA
CDR3aa: CASSFAGSEQYF
CDR3nt: TGTGCCAGCAGTTTCGCTGGTAGCGAGCAGTACTTC

j_gene: TRBJ2-2
abundance: NA
v_gene: TRBV28
d_gene: TRBD1
CDR3aa: CAIPDRMRTGELFF
CDR3nt: TGTGCCATCCCGGACAGGATGAGGACCGGGGAGCTGTTTTTT

j_gene: TRBJ1-4
abundance: once
v_gene: TRBV3-1/TRBV3-2
d_gene: NA
CDR3aa: CASSQDGTLNEKLFF
CDR3nt: TGTGCCAGCAGCCAAGATGGGACTTTAAATGAAAAACTGTTTTTT

j_gene: TRBJ1-1
abundance: few
v_gene: TRBV6-4
d_gene: NA
CDR3aa: CASSVSHSTEAFF
CDR3nt: TGTGCCAGCAGTGTTAGTCATAGCACTGAAGCTTTCTTT

j_gene: TRBJ1-1
abundance: NA
v_gene: TRBV19
d_gene: NA
CDR3aa: CASSISGARSVTEAFF
CDR3nt: TGTGCCAGTAGTATATCTGGGGCGCGGTCGGTCACTGAAGCTTTCTTT

j_gene: TRBJ1-6
abundance: NA
v_gene: TRBV7-8
d_gene: NA
CDR3aa: CASSLAGDSTGSPLHF
CDR3nt: TGTGCCAGCAGCTTAGCGGGGGACTCCACGGGGTCACCCCTCCACTTT

j_gene: TRBJ2-3
abundance: NA
v_gene: TRBV24-1
d_gene: NA
CDR3aa: CATRRLNSDTQYF
CDR3nt: TGTGCCACCAGGCGTCTTAATTCGGATACGCAGTATTTT

j_gene: TRBJ1-5
abundance: NA
v_gene: TRBV12-5
d_gene: NA
CDR3aa: CASGLVRPGAGHQPQHF
CDR3nt: TGTGCTAGTGGTTTGGTACGCCCGGGAGCCGGGCATCAGCCCCAGCATTTT

j_gene: TRBJ2-7
abundance: NA
v_gene: TRBV7-9
d_gene: NA
CDR3aa: CASSPDFYEQYF
CDR3nt: TGTGCCAGCAGCCCAGATTTCTACGAGCAGTACTTC

j_gene: TRBJ1-1
abundance: NA
v_gene: TRBV6-5
d_gene: NA
CDR3aa: CASSSTTYRGTEAFF
CDR3nt: TGTGCCAGCAGTTCCACGACCTACCGGGGAACTGAAGCTTTCTTT

j_gene: TRBJ1-4
abundance: NA
v_gene: TRBV27
d_gene: NA
CDR3aa: CASSSYFTGSTNEKLFF
CDR3nt: TGTGCCAGCAGTTCATACTTTACAGGGTCAACTAATGAAAAACTGTTTTTT

j_gene: TRBJ1-1
abundance: NA
v_gene: TRBV7-2
d_gene: TRBD1
CDR3aa: CASSSRTGNTEAFF
CDR3nt: TGTGCCAGCAGTTCCCGGACAGGAAACACTGAAGCTTTCTTT

j_gene: TRBJ1-2
abundance: NA
v_gene: TRBV28
d_gene: TRBD1
CDR3aa: CASSPPFRGDNYGYTF
CDR3nt: TGTGCCAGCAGTCCGCCTTTCAGGGGGGATAACTATGGCTACACCTTC

j_gene: TRBJ2-5
abundance: NA
v_gene: TRBV9
d_gene: NA
CDR3aa: CASSGGPMVYF
CDR3nt: TGTGCCAGCAGCGGGGGGCCCATGGTGTACTTC

j_gene: TRBJ1-6
abundance: NA
v_gene: TRBV19
d_gene: NA
CDR3aa: CASSIGGNSPLHF
CDR3nt: TGTGCCAGTAGTATCGGCGGAAATTCACCCCTCCACTTT

j_gene: TRBJ1-1
abundance: NA
v_gene: TRBV27
d_gene: TRBD1
CDR3aa: CASRRTGANTEAFF
CDR3nt: TGTGCCAGCAGGAGGACAGGGGCGAACACTGAAGCTTTCTTT

j_gene: TRBJ1-3
abundance: once
v_gene: TRBV2
d_gene: NA
CDR3aa: CASRQGLGSGNTIYF
CDR3nt: TGTGCCAGCAGGCAGGGCCTCGGCTCTGGAAACACCATATATTTT

j_gene: TRBJ2-1
abundance: once
v_gene: TRBV7-9
d_gene: NA
CDR3aa: CASSPLGRVVHNEQFF
CDR3nt: TGTGCCAGCAGCCCTCTGGGCAGGGTGGTACACAATGAGCAGTTCTTC

j_gene: TRBJ2-1
abundance: NA
v_gene: TRBV6-1
d_gene: NA
CDR3aa: CASSETGWNEQFF
CDR3nt: TGTGCCAGCAGTGAAACGGGATGGAATGAGCAGTTCTTC